This T cell receptor (beta chain) is from a study of blood T cell repertoires in COVID-19. About the research overall: The United States, Italy and Spain were the sources of the acute and convalescent COVID-19 samples. T cells, B-cell-depleted T cells, or PBMCs provided the cDNA or gDNA that served as material.

Germline lookup yields CDR1 WSHSY and CDR2 SAAADI. With 3 bases clipped from V and 3 bases from J, the junction kept 8 bases outside the gene matches. This CDR3 has 16 amino acids. Authors' processing steps: From reference gene primer amplification, estimates of nucleated cell counts were derived. Profiling relied on immunoSEQ multiplex PCR, and the TCRdb table lists in-frame clones only, not all of them. The DNA was the basis for D and trimming; V, J and clone size are from that table. The sample carries 200,000 to 250,000 clones, approximately 84% recorded once. The clonotype comes from a man in his fifties or sixties with acute or convalescent COVID-19. This chain connects TRBV10-2 to TRBJ1-5, with 7 nucleotides matching TRBD1. Specimen: peripheral blood. The CDR3 sequence: CASSDRDRVSNQPQHF. The CDR3 nucleotides are TGCGCCAGCAGTGATCGGGACAGAGTTTCCAATCAGCCCCAGCATTTT.